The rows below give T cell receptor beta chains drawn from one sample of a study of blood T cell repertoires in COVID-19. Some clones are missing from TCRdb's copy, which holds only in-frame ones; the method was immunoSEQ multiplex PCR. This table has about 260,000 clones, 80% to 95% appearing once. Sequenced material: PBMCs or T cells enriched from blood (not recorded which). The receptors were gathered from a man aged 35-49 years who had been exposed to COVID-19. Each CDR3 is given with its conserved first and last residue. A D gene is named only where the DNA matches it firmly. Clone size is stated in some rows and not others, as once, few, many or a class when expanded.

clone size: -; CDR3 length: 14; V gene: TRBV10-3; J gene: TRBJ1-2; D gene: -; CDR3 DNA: TGTGCCATCAGGGAAACAGGACCCAACTATGGCTACACCTTC; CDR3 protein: CAIRETGPNYGYTF
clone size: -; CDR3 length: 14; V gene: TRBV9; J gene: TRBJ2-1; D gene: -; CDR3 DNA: TGTGCCAGCAGCGTAGGGGGCGGGACTAATGAGCAGTTCTTC; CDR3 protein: CASSVGGGTNEQFF
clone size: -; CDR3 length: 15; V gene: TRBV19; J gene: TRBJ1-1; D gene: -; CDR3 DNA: TGTGCCAGTAGTATAGTCGGGGGCGGGAGGACTGAAGCTTTCTTT; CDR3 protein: CASSIVGGGRTEAFF
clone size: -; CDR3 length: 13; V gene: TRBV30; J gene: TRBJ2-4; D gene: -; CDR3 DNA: TGTGCCCGGGCCCTACAGGGAGCAAACATTCAGTACTTC; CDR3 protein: CARALQGANIQYF
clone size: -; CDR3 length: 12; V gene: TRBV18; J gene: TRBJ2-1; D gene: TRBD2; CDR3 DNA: TGTGCCAGCTCACTCCTAGCGGATGAGCAGTTCTTC; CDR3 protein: CASSLLADEQFF
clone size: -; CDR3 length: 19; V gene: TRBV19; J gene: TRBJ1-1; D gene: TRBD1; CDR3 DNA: TGTGCCAGTAGTATATCGGGGGCCGGGACAGGGCCCATGAACACTGAAGCTTTCTTT; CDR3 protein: CASSISGAGTGPMNTEAFF
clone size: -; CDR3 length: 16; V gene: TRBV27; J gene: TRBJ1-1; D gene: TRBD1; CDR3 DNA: TGTGCCAGCAGTTTATGGACAGGGGGGATGAACACTGAAGCTTTCTTT; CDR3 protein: CASSLWTGGMNTEAFF
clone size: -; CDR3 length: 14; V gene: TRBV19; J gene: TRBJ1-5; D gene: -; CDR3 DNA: TGTGCCACCAATCGGCAGGGAAGCAATCAGCCCCAGCATTTT; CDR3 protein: CATNRQGSNQPQHF
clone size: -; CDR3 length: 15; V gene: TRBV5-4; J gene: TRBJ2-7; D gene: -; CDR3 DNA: TGTGCCAGCAGATTGGACTTCCAGGGCTCCTACGAGCAGTACTTC; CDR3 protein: CASRLDFQGSYEQYF
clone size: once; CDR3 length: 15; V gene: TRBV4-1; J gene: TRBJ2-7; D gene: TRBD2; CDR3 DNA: TGCGCCAGCAGCCCGGGACTAGTGAGGGCCTACGAGCAGTACTTC; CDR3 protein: CASSPGLVRAYEQYF
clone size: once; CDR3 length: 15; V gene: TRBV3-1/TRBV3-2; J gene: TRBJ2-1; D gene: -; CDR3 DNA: TGTGCCAGCACCATTAGCACTAGTGGCGGCAATGAGCAGTTCTTC; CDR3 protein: CASTISTSGGNEQFF
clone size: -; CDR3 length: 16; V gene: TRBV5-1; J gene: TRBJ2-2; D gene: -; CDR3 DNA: TGCGCCAGCAGCTTGGGAGCCAGGGTGAACACCGGGGAGCTGTTTTTT; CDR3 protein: CASSLGARVNTGELFF
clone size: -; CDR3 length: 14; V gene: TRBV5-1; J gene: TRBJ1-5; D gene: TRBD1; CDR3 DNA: TGCGCCAGCAGCTTGGGACAGGGGGATCAGCCCCAGCATTTT; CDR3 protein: CASSLGQGDQPQHF
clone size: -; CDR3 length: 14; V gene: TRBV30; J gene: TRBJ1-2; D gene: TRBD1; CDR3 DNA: TGTGCCTGGAGTGTAATAGGGGGCGCCTATGGCTACACCTTC; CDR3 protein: CAWSVIGGAYGYTF
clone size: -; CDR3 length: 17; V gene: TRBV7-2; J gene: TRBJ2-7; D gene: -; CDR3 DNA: TGTGCCAGCAGCTTAGAAGCTAGTCTCGCGGGACCTTACGAGCAGTACTTC; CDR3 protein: CASSLEASLAGPYEQYF
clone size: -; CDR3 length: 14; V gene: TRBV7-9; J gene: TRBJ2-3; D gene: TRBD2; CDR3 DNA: TGTGCCAGCAGTATCGGGGGGGCCACAGATACGCAGTATTTT; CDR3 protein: CASSIGGATDTQYF
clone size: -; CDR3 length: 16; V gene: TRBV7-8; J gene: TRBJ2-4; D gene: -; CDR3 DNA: TGTGCCAGCAGCTTAGCTGCAGGGGCGGCCAAAAACATTCAGTACTTC; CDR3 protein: CASSLAAGAAKNIQYF
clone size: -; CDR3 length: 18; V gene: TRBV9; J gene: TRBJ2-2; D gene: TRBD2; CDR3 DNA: TGTGCCAGCAGCTATCCGACTAGCGGGAGTGGTTCCGCCGGGGAGCTGTTTTTT; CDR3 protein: CASSYPTSGSGSAGELFF
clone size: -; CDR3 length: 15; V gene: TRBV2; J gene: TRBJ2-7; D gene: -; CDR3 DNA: TGTGCCAGCAGTGGATTAGGTTCTAGCTCCTACGAGCAGTACTTC; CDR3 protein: CASSGLGSSSYEQYF
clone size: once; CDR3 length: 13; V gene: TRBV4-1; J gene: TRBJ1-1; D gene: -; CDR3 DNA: TGCGCCAGCAGCCAACTCAGGGACACTGAAGCTTTCTTT; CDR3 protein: CASSQLRDTEAFF
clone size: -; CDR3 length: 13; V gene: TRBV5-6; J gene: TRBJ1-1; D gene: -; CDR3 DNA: TGTGCCAGCAGCCCCGGTGGAGCCGGGGGAGCTTTCTTT; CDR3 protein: CASSPGGAGGAFF
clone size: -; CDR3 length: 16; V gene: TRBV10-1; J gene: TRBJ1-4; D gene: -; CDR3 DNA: TGCGCCAGCAGTGAGTCTCGGGAAACAACTAATGAAAAACTGTTTTTT; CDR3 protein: CASSESRETTNEKLFF
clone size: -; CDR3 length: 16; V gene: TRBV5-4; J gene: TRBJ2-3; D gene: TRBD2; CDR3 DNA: TGTGCCAGCAGCTTGTGGGGCGGGAGAGCGGAAGATACGCAGTATTTT; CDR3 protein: CASSLWGGRAEDTQYF
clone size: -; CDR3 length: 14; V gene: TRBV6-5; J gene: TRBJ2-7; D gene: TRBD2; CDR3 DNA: TGTGCCAGCAGCGGACTAGCGGGAGTAGACGAGCAGTACTTC; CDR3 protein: CASSGLAGVDEQYF